The clone carrying this T cell receptor beta chain has a single count. The target antigen is unknown. J was trimmed by 2 bases and V by 4 bases; bases with no gene match: 9. This CDR3 comprises 16 residues. Germline V gene sequence: CDR1 SGHVS, CDR2 FQNEAQ. The data derive from a study of T cell responses to AZD1222 COVID-19 vaccine. Study findings and constraints: Just a handful of people given AZD1222 tested seropositive at baseline. Dominant at 160-218 and 743-854, vaccine-associated CD4 TCRs also spanned spike.

Sequenced by immunoSEQ multiplex PCR; TCRdb stores in-frame clones only, minus some. The sample includes 150,000 to 190,000 clones, 90% of them seen just once. The rearrangement uses TRBV7-8 and TRBJ2-3; 7 nucleotides agree with TRBD1. Source: peripheral blood, taken 28 days after the second AZD1222 dose. The receptor's source is an adult who received the AZD1222 COVID-19 vaccine. CDR3 nucleotides: TGTGCCAGCAGCTGGGAACAGGGGCTAACCACAGATACGCAGTATTTT. Its protein product is CASSWEQGLTTDTQYF.